What follows are 4 T cell receptor beta chains derived from one specimen sequenced in a study of shared clonotypes between healthy human individuals. Positively selected for CCR7, the CD45RO-negative cells used as naive CD8 cells excluded terminally differentiated effector memory CD45RA+ cells. The assay was immunoSEQ multiplex PCR, and TCRdb's table has in-frame clones only and misses some. Seen here are more than 2 million clones, less than 95% observed once, and the top ten hold more than 0.95%. The sample consisted of naive CD8+ T cells sorted from blood. These receptors were taken from a man between 18 and 35 years old in good health.

V gene TRBV5-6 combines with J gene TRBJ2-5; 12 positions match TRBD2. The germline V gene encodes CDR1 SGHDT and CDR2 YYEEEE. The CDR3 is made up of 16 amino acids. The V gene end was trimmed by 4 bases and the J gene end by 1 base; junction bases not matched to a gene: 5. Here the CDR3 reads CASSTGLAGIQETQYF. In DNA, the CDR3 is TGTGCCAGCAGCACCGGACTAGCGGGGATCCAAGAGACCCAGTACTTC.

The chain links TRBV7-2 to TRBJ2-2; tentative D call: TRBD1 (6 bases). The CDR3 totals 16 residues. From germline, CDR1 is SGHTA and CDR2 FQGNSA. The ends were cut back, 1 base at V and 6 bases at J, with 15 bases in the middle. The CDR3 sequence is CASSLDRDMFPGELFF. CDR3 sequence (DNA): TGTGCCAGCAGCTTAGATCGGGACATGTTCCCCGGGGAGCTGTTTTTT.

The J gene is TRBJ1-5, the V gene TRBV19; unclear D gene. This CDR3 comprises 15 residues. The ends were cut back, 10 bases at V and 0 bases at J, with 16 bases in the middle. In germline, CDR1 is LNHDA, CDR2 SQIVND (reference sequence). CDR3 region: CATSSGRDSNQPQHF. The CDR3 DNA is TGTGCCACCTCCTCCGGACGGGATAGCAATCAGCCCCAGCATTTT.

The V gene is TRBV5-1, the J gene TRBJ1-6; D is unresolved. V was shortened by 0 bases and J by 0 bases, with 13 bases between the two germline ends. CDR1 and CDR2 from the germline V gene are SGHRS and YFSETQ. The CDR3 has 18 residues. The CDR3 nucleotides read TGCGCCAGCAGCTTGGCCGAAGTCCTCAGCTCCTATAATTCACCCCTCCACTTT. Its translation: CASSLAEVLSSYNSPLHF.